This entry is about one T cell receptor beta chain. Its antigen is not identified. TCRdb recomputed calls from the 5' RACE reads with MiXCR, one row per CDR3 protein. The sample lists a few hundred thousand distinct CDR3 sequences, roughly a quarter occurring once. This entry comes from a study of identical twins. The V and J ends lost 0 bases and 2 bases, in that order; junction bases with no gene match: 4. The CDR3 has 17 amino acids. Per the germline V gene, CDR1 is MNHEY and CDR2 is SVGAGI. Study results and caveats: Fewer insertions were carried by abundant cord blood beta clonotypes, but none was seen in memory repertoires. In zero-insertion analyses, partial confounding could arise from invariant MAIT and iNKT cells.

Another study also made use of these data, one on T cells expressing NK-cell markers.

The TCR comes from a woman younger than 35 in good health. Material: CD4+ T cells sorted from blood. V and J are TRBV6-5 and TRBJ2-5; TRBD2 matches at 12 bases. For the CDR3, the DNA is TGTGCCAGCAGTTACTCTTTTGGACTAGCGGGGCAAGAGACCCAGTACTTC. Translated: CASSYSFGLAGQETQYF.